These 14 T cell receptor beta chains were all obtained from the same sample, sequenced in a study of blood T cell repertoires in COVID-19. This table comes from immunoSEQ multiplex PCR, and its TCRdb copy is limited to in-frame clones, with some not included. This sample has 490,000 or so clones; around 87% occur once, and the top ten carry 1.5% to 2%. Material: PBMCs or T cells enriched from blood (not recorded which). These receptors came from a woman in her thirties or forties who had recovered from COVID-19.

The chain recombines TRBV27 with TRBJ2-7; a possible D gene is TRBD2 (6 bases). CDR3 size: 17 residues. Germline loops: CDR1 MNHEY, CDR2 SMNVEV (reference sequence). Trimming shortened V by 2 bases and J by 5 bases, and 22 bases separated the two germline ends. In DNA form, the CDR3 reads TGTGCCAGCAGTTTAGGTGCGGGATCGGGGAAAGGCAACGAGCAGTACTTC. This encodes CASSLGAGSGKGNEQYF.

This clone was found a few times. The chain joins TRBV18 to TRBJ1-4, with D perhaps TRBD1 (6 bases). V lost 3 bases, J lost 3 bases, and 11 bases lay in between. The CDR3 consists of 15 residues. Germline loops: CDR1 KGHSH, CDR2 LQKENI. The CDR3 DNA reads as TGTGCCAGCTCACCCCTACAGGGATCTAATGAAAAACTGTTTTTT. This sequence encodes CASSPLQGSNEKLFF.

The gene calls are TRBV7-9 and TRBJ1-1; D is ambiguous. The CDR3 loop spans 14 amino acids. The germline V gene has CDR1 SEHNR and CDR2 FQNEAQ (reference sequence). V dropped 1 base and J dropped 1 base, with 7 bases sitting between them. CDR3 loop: CASSLDSGNTEAFF. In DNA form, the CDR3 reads TGTGCCAGCAGCTTAGATTCGGGGAACACTGAAGCTTTCTTT.

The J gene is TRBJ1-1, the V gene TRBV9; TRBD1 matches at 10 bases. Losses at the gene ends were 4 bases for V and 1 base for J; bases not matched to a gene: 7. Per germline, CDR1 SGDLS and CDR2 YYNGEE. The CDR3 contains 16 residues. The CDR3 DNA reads TGTGCCAGCAGCTCAGGGAGGGACAGGGGGAACACTGAAGCTTTCTTT. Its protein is CASSSGRDRGNTEAFF.

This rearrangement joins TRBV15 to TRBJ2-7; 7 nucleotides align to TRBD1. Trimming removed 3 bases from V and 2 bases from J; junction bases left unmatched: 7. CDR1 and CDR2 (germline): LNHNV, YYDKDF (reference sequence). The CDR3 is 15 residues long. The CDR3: CATSSATGETYEQYF. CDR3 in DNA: TGTGCCACCAGCAGCGCCACAGGGGAGACCTACGAGCAGTACTTC.

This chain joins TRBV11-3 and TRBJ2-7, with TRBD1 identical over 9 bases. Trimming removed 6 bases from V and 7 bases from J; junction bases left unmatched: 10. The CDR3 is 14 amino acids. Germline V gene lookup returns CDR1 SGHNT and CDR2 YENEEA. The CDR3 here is CASSSGTGSGEQYF. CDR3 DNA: TGTGCCAGCAGTTCCGGGACAGGGTCGGGAGAGCAGTACTTC. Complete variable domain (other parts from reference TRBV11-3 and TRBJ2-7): EAGVVQSPRYKIIEKKQPVAFWCNPISGHNTLYWYLQNLGQGPELLIRYENEEAVDDSQLPKDRFSAERLKGVDSTLKIQPAELGDSAVYLCASSSGTGSGEQYFGPGTRLTVT.

CDR3 bases: TGTGCCAGCAGTACAGGGGTTCGCACCGGGGAGCTGTTTTTT. Translation: CASSTGVRTGELFF. The chain joins TRBV6-2 or TRBV6-3 to TRBJ2-2, with 7 bases matching TRBD1. There are 14 residues in the CDR3. CDR1 MNHEY and CDR2 SVGEGT come from the germline V gene. V was clipped by 5 bases and J by 4 bases; unmatched bases: 4.

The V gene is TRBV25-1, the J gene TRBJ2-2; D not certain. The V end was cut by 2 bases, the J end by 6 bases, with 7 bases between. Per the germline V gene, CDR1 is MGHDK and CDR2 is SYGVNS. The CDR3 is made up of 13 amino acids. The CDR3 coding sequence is TGTGCCAGCAGTGAAGGTGGGCCCGGGGAGCTGTTTTTT. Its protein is CASSEGGPGELFF.

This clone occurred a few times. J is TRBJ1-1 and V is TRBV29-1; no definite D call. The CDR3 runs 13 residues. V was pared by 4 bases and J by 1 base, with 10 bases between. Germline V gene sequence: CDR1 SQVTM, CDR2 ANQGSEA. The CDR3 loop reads CSVAEGTNTEAFF. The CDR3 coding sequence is TGCAGCGTTGCTGAGGGAACGAACACTGAAGCTTTCTTT.

DNA of the CDR3: TGTGCCAGCAGCTTAATTTACTACAATGAGCAGTTCTTC. It codes for CASSLIYYNEQFF. The chain uses TRBV11-1 and TRBJ2-1; no reliable D call. The CDR3 length is 13 residues. V dropped 2 bases and J dropped 3 bases, with 5 bases sitting between them. The germline gives CDR1 SGHAT, CDR2 FQDESV (reference sequence).

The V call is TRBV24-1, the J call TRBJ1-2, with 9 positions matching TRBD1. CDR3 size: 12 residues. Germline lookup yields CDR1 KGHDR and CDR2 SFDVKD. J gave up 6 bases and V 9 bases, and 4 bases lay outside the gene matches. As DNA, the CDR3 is TGTGCCACCGGACAGGGGCCCGATGGCTACACCTTC. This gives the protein CATGQGPDGYTF.

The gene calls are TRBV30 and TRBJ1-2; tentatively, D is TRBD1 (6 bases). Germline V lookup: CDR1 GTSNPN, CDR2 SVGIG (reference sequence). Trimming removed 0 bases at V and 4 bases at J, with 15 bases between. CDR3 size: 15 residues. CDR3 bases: TGTGCCTGGAGTGTAAACAGGGAGAAGATCTATGGCTACACCTTC. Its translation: CAWSVNREKIYGYTF.

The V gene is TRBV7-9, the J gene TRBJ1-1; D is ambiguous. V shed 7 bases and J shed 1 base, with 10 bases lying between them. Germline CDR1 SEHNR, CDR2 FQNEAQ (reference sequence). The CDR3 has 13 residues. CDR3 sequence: CASTMGANTEAFF. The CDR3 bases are TGTGCCAGCACCATGGGCGCGAACACTGAAGCTTTCTTT.

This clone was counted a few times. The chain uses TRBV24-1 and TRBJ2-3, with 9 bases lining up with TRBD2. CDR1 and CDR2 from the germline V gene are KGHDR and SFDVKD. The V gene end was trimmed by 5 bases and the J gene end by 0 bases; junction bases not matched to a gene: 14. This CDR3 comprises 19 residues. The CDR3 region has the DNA TGTGCCACCAGTGCCGGGACTAGCCTATCAAGGGGAAGCACAGATACGCAGTATTTT. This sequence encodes CATSAGTSLSRGSTDTQYF.